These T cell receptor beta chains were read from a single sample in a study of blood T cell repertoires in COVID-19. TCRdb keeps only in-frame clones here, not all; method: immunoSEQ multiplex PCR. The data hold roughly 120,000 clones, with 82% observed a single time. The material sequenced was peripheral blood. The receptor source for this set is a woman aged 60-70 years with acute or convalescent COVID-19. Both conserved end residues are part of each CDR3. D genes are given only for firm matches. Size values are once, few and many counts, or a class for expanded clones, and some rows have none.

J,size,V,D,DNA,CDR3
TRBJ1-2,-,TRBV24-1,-,TGTGCCACCAGTACACTGGGGGCGCTTGGCTACACCTTC,CATSTLGALGYTF
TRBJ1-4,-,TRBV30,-,TGTGCCTGTAGACCGGGACTTCGGACTAATGAAAAACTGTTTTTT,CACRPGLRTNEKLFF
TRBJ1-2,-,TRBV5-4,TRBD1,TGTGCCAGCTTTTCGAGACAGGGAAATTCTAACTATGGCTACACCTTC,CASFSRQGNSNYGYTF
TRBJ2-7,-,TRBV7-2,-,TGTGCCAGCAGCTTAGTCGGGGACTCCACCTACGAGCAGTACTTC,CASSLVGDSTYEQYF
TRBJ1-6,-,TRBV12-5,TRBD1,TGTGCTAGTGGTTTGCAGGGGGATTCACCCCTCCACTTT,CASGLQGDSPLHF
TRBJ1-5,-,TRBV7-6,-,TGTGCCAGCAGCTTAGTCCGAACAGGGCGCAATCAGCCCCAGCATTTT,CASSLVRTGRNQPQHF
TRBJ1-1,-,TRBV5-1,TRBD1,TGCGCCAGCAGCGGAGACAGGGCGGAGGCTTTCTTT,CASSGDRAEAFF
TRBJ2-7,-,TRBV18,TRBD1,TGTGCCAGCTCTCCCGGGACAGGGGACTACGAGCAGTACTTC,CASSPGTGDYEQYF
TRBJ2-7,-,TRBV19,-,TGTGCCAGTAGTATAAGGAGTCAGGGTGACGAGCAGTACTTC,CASSIRSQGDEQYF
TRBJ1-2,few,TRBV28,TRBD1,TGTGCCATCGTGGACAGGGTTAACTATGGCTACACCTTC,CAIVDRVNYGYTF
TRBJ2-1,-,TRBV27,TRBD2,TGTGCCAGCAGTTTCAGCGGGGGGGACAATGAGCAGTTCTTC,CASSFSGGDNEQFF
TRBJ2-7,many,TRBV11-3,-,TGTGCCAGCAGCTTAGAGTCGGGGCGGGGTGCGACCTACGAGCAGTACTTC,CASSLESGRGATYEQYF
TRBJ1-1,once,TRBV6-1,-,TGTGCCAGCAGTCGCCAACAGGGAACGACTGAAGCTTTCTTT,CASSRQQGTTEAFF
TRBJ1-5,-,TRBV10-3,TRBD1,TGTGCCATCAGTGAGGGACAGGGGCAACATAGCAATCAGCCCCAGCATTTT,CAISEGQGQHSNQPQHF
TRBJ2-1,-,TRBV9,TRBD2,TGTGCCAGCAGCGGCCCTAGCGGGGGGGCCGAAAATGAGCAGTTCTTC,CASSGPSGGAENEQFF
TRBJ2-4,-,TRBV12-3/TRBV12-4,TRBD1,TGTGCCAGCAGTGTGGACAGGGGAAACATTCAGTACTTC,CASSVDRGNIQYF
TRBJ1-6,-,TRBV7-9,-,TGTGCCAGCAGCTTACACTACGGGAGAGAGAGCCCCTATAATTCACCCCTCCACTTT,CASSLHYGRESPYNSPLHF